This T cell receptor (beta chain) was sequenced for a study of blood T cells in healthy people across ages. Study context: When template switching was applied, about one barcoded beta molecule was captured per two T cells.

Through a sample-barcoded 5' primer and a J-beta primer mix, a second PCR was run for roughly 6 to 12 cycles. Each of the cDNA molecules was tagged by a template-switch adaptor with 12 random nucleotides. Sequencing yielded, for each sample, at least 3 million paired-end reads carrying CDR3. TCRdb itself ran the 5' RACE reads through MiXCR, one entry per CDR3 protein. The table includes about 1.4 million distinct CDR3 sequences, approximately 59% detected once. Every donor provided 7.5 to 10 milliliters of peripheral blood. The CDR3 length is 17 residues. Germline lookup yields CDR1 SGHTA and CDR2 FQGNSA. With V trimmed by 3 bases and J by 2 bases, 7 bases remained unmatched.

This receptor was identified in a man aged 18 to 30 in good health. Sequencing was carried out using blood. The rearrangement uses TRBV7-2 and TRBJ2-3; 11 bases align to TRBD2. CDR3 loop: CASSFVLAGGSTDTQYF. For the CDR3, the DNA is TGTGCCAGCAGCTTTGTGCTAGCGGGGGGATCCACAGATACGCAGTATTTT.